What follows describes a single TCR beta chain. One junction end disagrees with the germline gene, perhaps due to a read error. This sample stems from a study of human T cells and chemical hapten exposure. TCRdb independently ran MiXCR on the RACE reads; one entry per CDR3 protein. The sample has a few hundred thousand distinct CDR3 sequences, approximately 5.8% seen once. Regarding time point: pre-sensitization, week 0. As for treatment: therapeutic diphenylcyclopropenone sensitization with weekly scalp DPC. Specimen: whole blood, collected in connection with sensitization to the hapten diphenylcyclopropenone (DPC). The clonotype originates from a woman younger than 35 with alopecia areata. Some clones in this sample may be carry-over from other donors' samples.

The CDR3 reads CSVEDRDTDTQYF. Written as DNA, the CDR3 is TGCAGCGTCGAAGACAGGGACACAGATACGCAGTATTTT. V usage is TRBV29-1 and J usage is TRBJ2-3; TRBD1 aligns across 7 bases. The germline V gene encodes CDR1 SQVTM and CDR2 ANQGSEA. The CDR3 is 13 amino acids.